This passage covers 22 T cell receptor beta chains from one sample sequenced in a study of neoadjuvant anti-PD-1 for oral cavity cancer. Sequencing was performed with immunoSEQ multiplex PCR; in TCRdb, only in-frame clones are kept and a portion is missing. The table includes roughly 36,000 clones, more than 35% detected once. Time point: after neoadjuvant nivolumab, at surgical resection. The material was tumor tissue, obtained after nivolumab (anti-PD-1) treatment. The receptor source for this set is a person aged 40-85 years with oral cavity squamous cell carcinoma.

The J gene is TRBJ1-1, the V gene TRBV5-1; D is possibly TRBD1 (5 bases). CDR1 and CDR2 (germline): SGHRS, YFSETQ. The CDR3 has 14 amino acids. V lost 1 base, J lost 4 bases, and 11 bases lay in between. The CDR3: CASSLIAGSTEAFF. CDR3 nucleotides: TGCGCCAGCAGCTTGATCGCAGGGAGCACTGAAGCTTTCTTT.

V gene TRBV10-3 combines with J gene TRBJ1-1, with D possibly being TRBD1 (6 bases). The CDR3 length is 14 residues. From germline, CDR1 is ENHRY and CDR2 SYGVKD. V lost 6 bases, J lost 0 bases, and 11 bases lay in between. CDR3 DNA sequence: TGTGCCATCAGAGAGGGGGGGGTGAACACTGAAGCTTTCTTT. It specifies CAIREGGVNTEAFF.

There are a few counts of this clone. This chain uses TRBV5-1 with TRBJ1-1; D possibly corresponds to TRBD1 (5 bases). The CDR3 has 13 amino acids. From germline, CDR1 is SGHRS and CDR2 YFSETQ. Trimming shortened V by 2 bases and J by 6 bases, and 11 bases separated the two germline ends. In nucleotides, the CDR3 is TGCGCCAGCAGCTTTGGGGGAGGTCCTGAAGCTTTCTTT. Protein product: CASSFGGGPEAFF.

J is TRBJ2-3 and V is TRBV30, with a tentative D call TRBD2 (5 bases). Germline loops: CDR1 GTSNPN, CDR2 SVGIG (reference sequence). V lost 2 bases and J lost 2, with 8 bases in between. This CDR3 region has 13 residues. In nucleotides, the CDR3 is TGTGCCTGGAGTTCGGGATCCACAGATACGCAGTATTTT. It yields the protein CAWSSGSTDTQYF. Using reference TRBV30 and TRBJ2-3 for the parts outside the CDR3, the full variable domain is SQTIHQWPATLVQPVGSPLSLECTVEGTSNPNLYWYRQAAGRGLQLLFYSVGIGQISSEVPQNLSASRPQDRQFILSSKKLLLSDSGFYLCAWSSGSTDTQYFGPGTRLTVL.

CDR3 in amino acids: CASCRGDSGIPGYEQYF. The CDR3 bases are TGTGCCAGCTGTCGAGGGGACAGCGGCATCCCGGGCTACGAGCAGTACTTC. This sequence joins TRBV18 and TRBJ2-7, with 7 bases lining up with TRBD1. The V gene end was trimmed by 7 bases and the J gene end by 3 bases; junction bases not matched to a gene: 18. CDR1 is KGHSH and CDR2 is LQKENI in the germline V gene. The CDR3 consists of 17 residues.

The chain combines TRBV23-1 with TRBJ2-2; 7 bases map to TRBD2. TRBV23-1 is treated as an ORF (open reading frame) with a function not yet certain. V was pared by 0 bases and J by 2 bases, with 3 bases of the junction left unmatched. CDR3 size: 16 residues. The CDR3 is CASSQSASGNTGELFF. The CDR3, as DNA: TGCGCCAGCAGTCAATCCGCTAGCGGAAACACCGGGGAGCTGTTTTTT.

This clone has more than one count but fewer than ten. The chain links TRBV9 to TRBJ1-1; maybe TRBD1 (6 bases). Germline-derived CDR1 and CDR2 are SGDLS and YYNGEE. The CDR3 spans 14 residues. Trimming shortened V by 5 bases and J by 4 bases, and 15 bases separated the two germline ends. CDR3 loop: CASSGNGGRTEAFF. The CDR3 bases are TGTGCCAGCAGTGGAAACGGGGGGCGCACTGAAGCTTTCTTT.

This rearrangement joins TRBV19 to TRBJ1-3, with no clear D. The CDR3 contains 12 residues. The germline V gene encodes CDR1 LNHDA and CDR2 SQIVND (reference sequence). Trimming removed 0 bases from V and 4 bases from J, with 1 base in between. CDR3 in amino acids: CASSIEGNTIYF. DNA for the CDR3: TGTGCCAGTAGTATAGAAGGAAACACCATATATTTT.

This clone was found a few times. The rearrangement uses TRBV5-4 and TRBJ1-1; TRBD1 is a possible D gene (5 bases). Trimming left V 4 bases short and J 3 bases short, with 13 bases between. This CDR3 spans 14 amino acids. In germline, CDR1 is SGHNT, CDR2 YYREEE (reference sequence). The CDR3 is CASSLGLGDTEAFF. The DNA of the CDR3 is TGTGCCAGCAGCCTTGGGTTGGGGGACACTGAAGCTTTCTTT. Based on the CDR3 plus reference TRBV5-4 and TRBJ1-1, the full variable domain is ETGVTQSPTHLIKTRGQQVTLRCSSQSGHNTVSWYQQALGQGPQFIFQYYREEENGRGNFPPRFSGLQFPNYSSELNVNALELDDSALYLCASSLGLGDTEAFFGQGTRLTVV.

This clone was found many times. The CDR3 spells CASSLVGAYTEAFF. CDR3 in DNA: TGTGCCAGCAGCTTAGTGGGGGCCTACACTGAAGCTTTCTTT. The chain has TRBV11-2 and TRBJ1-1; a weak D match, TRBD1 (6 bases). CDR3 length: 14 residues. V lost 1 base to trimming and J lost 3 bases, with 9 bases between them. Germline V gives CDR1 SGHAT, CDR2 FQNNGV.

The chain recombines TRBV9 with TRBJ2-5; the D is unclear. With 0 bases removed from V and 3 bases from J, the gap between germline ends came to 9 bases. The V gene's germline CDR1 is SGDLS and CDR2 YYNGEE. The CDR3 is 14 amino acids. CDR3 residues: CASSVGRLEETQYF. For the CDR3, the DNA is TGTGCCAGCAGCGTAGGACGGCTCGAAGAGACCCAGTACTTC.

The J gene is TRBJ2-7, the V gene TRBV6-5; 8 bases are a match to TRBD2. Looked up from germline, CDR1 is MNHEY and CDR2 is SVGAGI. The V gene end was trimmed by 0 bases and the J gene end by 6 bases; junction bases not matched to a gene: 10. The CDR3 is made up of 16 amino acids. The CDR3 sequence is CASSYSSTSGRREQYF. The CDR3 DNA sequence: TGTGCCAGCAGTTACTCGAGCACCAGCGGGAGACGCGAGCAGTACTTC.

This clone was recorded a few times. This chain uses TRBV5-4 with TRBJ2-7; perhaps TRBD2 as D (6 bases). The CDR3 is made up of 15 amino acids. Germline V gene data show CDR1 as SGHNT and CDR2 as YYREEE (reference sequence). V gave up 0 bases and J gave up 0 bases, with 10 bases separating them. CDR3 coding DNA: TGTGCCAGCAGCTTGGGGGGGAGGAGCTCCTACGAGCAGTACTTC. Protein product: CASSLGGRSSYEQYF.

The chain employs TRBV2 and TRBJ2-7; D unresolved. The V end lost 7 bases, the J end lost 3 bases, and 7 bases lay between the germline ends. Germline CDR1 is SNHLY and CDR2 is FYNNEI. This CDR3 is built from 11 residues. The CDR3 DNA reads TGTGCCAGCAAGGGTGGCTACGAGCAGTACTTC. Protein sequence: CASKGGYEQYF.

Only a few counts were recorded for this clone. The chain combines TRBV7-8 with TRBJ1-2; 8 bases are shared with TRBD1. The ends lost 7 bases at V and 8 bases at J; junction bases unmatched: 9. This CDR3 comprises 13 residues. Germline-derived CDR1 and CDR2 are SGHVS and FQNEAQ. CDR3 DNA sequence: TGTGCCAGCACCACGAACAGGGGGGAAGGCTACACCTTC. This translates into CASTTNRGEGYTF.

This clone was observed at least ten times. The rearrangement uses TRBV9 and TRBJ2-5, with D perhaps matching TRBD1 or TRBD2 (5 bases each). V lost 0 bases and J lost 4, with 10 bases in between. Germline-derived CDR1 and CDR2 are SGDLS and YYNGEE. The CDR3 has 14 residues. CDR3 sequence: CASSVGRDGETQYF. The CDR3 DNA follows: TGTGCCAGCAGCGTAGGTCGGGACGGAGAGACCCAGTACTTC.

V gene TRBV9 combines with J gene TRBJ1-6; D possibly corresponds to TRBD1 (5 bases). Germline V gene lookup returns CDR1 SGDLS and CDR2 YYNGEE. V lost 3 bases, J lost 9 bases, and 16 bases lay in between. CDR3 size: 15 residues. As DNA, the CDR3 is TGTGCCAGCAGCGGGGGGACGGAACTACTTTCACCCCTCCACTTT. Translating it yields CASSGGTELLSPLHF.

The J gene is TRBJ2-1, the V gene TRBV4-1; tentatively, D is TRBD2 (5 bases). Trimming took 4 bases from V and 15 from J, leaving 13 bases between them. The CDR3 spans 11 residues. Germline-derived CDR1 and CDR2 are MGHRA and YSYEKL. DNA of the CDR3: TGCGCCAGCAGCCGCGAGGGAAAGCGGTTCTTC. Protein sequence: CASSREGKRFF.

V usage is TRBV4-1 and J usage is TRBJ2-5, with D unresolved. Germline V gene lookup returns CDR1 MGHRA and CDR2 YSYEKL. The CDR3 totals 14 residues. Trimming took off 2 bases at V and 2 bases at J, with 9 bases between the two ends. The CDR3 reads CASSQTPEQETQYF. CDR3 sequence (DNA): TGCGCCAGCAGCCAAACCCCAGAGCAAGAGACCCAGTACTTC.

The CDR3 here is CASSLVRGGNEQFF. CDR3 DNA sequence: TGTGCCAGCAGTTTAGTTAGGGGCGGCAATGAGCAGTTCTTC. The chain couples TRBV28 to TRBJ2-1; possible D gene TRBD1, 5 bases. CDR3 size: 14 residues. Germline V gene sequence: CDR1 MDHEN, CDR2 SYDVKM. V dropped 2 bases and J dropped 6 bases, with 11 bases sitting between them.

The chain employs TRBV2 and TRBJ1-4; D perhaps matches TRBD1 (5 bases). The length of the CDR3 is 14 residues. CDR1 SNHLY and CDR2 FYNNEI come from the germline V gene. Trimming left V 6 bases short and J 5 bases short, with 13 bases between. The CDR3 nucleotides are TGTGCCAGCAGGAAAGGCGAGGGGAATGAAAAACTGTTTTTT. It specifies CASRKGEGNEKLFF.

In its sample, this clone was seen many times. The chain uses TRBV2 and TRBJ2-7; D not certain. Germline V gives CDR1 SNHLY, CDR2 FYNNEI. This CDR3 comprises 17 residues. The V gene lost 3 bases and the J gene lost 3 bases, with 21 bases spanning the gap. The CDR3 DNA follows: TGTGCCAGCAGTGATGATAATCTGGCGGCCCACCTCTACGAGCAGTACTTC. Residues: CASSDDNLAAHLYEQYF. Full variable domain (remainder filled in from reference TRBV2 and TRBJ2-7): EPEVTQTPSHQVTQMGQEVILRCVPISNHLYFYWYRQILGQKVEFLVSFYNNEISEKSEIFDDQFSVERPDGSNFTLKIRSTKLEDSAMYFCASSDDNLAAHLYEQYFGPGTRLTVT.